These 3 T cell receptor beta chains were sequenced from one sample in a study of T cells in Graves' hyperthyroidism and ophthalmopathy. Amplification targeted TCR beta CDR3 regions from RNA transcripts. Using the HTBI primer set, a first-round RT-PCR was run on the TCR CDR3. TCRdb ran MiXCR on the multiplex PCR reads and lists one entry per CDR3 protein. Among some 560,000 distinct CDR3 sequences, approximately 14% were seen once, and the ten largest hold approximately 7%. Material for sequencing was blood. These receptors originate from a woman in her 30s with Graves' hyperthyroidism.

This clonotype was seen many times. This chain links TRBV10-3 with TRBJ2-5; TRBD1 agrees at 7 bases. V shed 6 bases, J shed 5 bases, and the junction held 3 bases outside the gene matches. The germline V gene encodes CDR1 ENHRY and CDR2 SYGVKD. The CDR3 length is 12 residues. CDR3 in amino acids: CAIRGQEETQYF. The CDR3 nucleotides read TGTGCCATCAGAGGACAGGAGGAGACCCAGTACTTC.

This clonotype has more than one count but fewer than ten. V usage is TRBV6-5 and J usage is TRBJ1-3, with 7 bases identical to TRBD1. There are 16 residues in the CDR3. Germline assignment: CDR1 MNHEY and CDR2 SVGAGI. V lost 4 bases and J lost 2; bases outside the gene matches: 8. The CDR3 sequence is CASSSRQGGTGNTIYF. The CDR3 coding sequence is TGTGCCAGCAGTTCTAGACAGGGAGGGACTGGAAACACCATATATTTT.

The rearrangement joins TRBV3-1 to TRBJ1-2, with D possibly matching TRBD1 (5 bases). The V gene lost 3 bases and the J gene lost 4 bases, with 9 bases spanning the gap. Germline CDR1 and CDR2: LGHDT and YNNKEL (reference sequence). The CDR3 length is 13 residues. The CDR3, as DNA: TGTGCCAGCAGCCAGGGGGACGGCTATGGCTACACCTTC. This codes for CASSQGDGYGYTF.